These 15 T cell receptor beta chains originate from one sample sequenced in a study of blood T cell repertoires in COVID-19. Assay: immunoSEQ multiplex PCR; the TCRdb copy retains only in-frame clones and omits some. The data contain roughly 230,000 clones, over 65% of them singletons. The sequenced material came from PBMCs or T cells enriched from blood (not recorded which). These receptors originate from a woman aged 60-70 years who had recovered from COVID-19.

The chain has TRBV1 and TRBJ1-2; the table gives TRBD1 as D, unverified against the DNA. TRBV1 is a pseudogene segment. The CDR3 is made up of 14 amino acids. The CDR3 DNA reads TGCACCAGCAGAAAGGGACAGACGAACTATGGCTACACCTTC. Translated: CTSRKGQTNYGYTF.

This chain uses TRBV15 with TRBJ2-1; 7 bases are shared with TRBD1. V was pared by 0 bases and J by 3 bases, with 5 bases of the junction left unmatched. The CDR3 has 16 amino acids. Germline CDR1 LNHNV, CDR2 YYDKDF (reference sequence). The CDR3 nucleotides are TGTGCCACCAGCAGAGATAGGGGGCAGATCTACAATGAGCAGTTCTTC. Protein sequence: CATSRDRGQIYNEQFF. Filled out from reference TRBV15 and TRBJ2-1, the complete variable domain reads DAMVIQNPRYQVTQFGKPVTLSCSQTLNHNVMYWYQQKSSQAPKLLFHYYDKDFNNEADTPDNFQSRRPNTSFCFLDIRSPGLGDTAMYLCATSRDRGQIYNEQFFGPGTRLTVL.

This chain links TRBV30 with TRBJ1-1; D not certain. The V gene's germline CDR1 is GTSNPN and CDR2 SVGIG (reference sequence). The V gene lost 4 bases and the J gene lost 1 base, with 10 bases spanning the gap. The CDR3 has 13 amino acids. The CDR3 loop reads CAWKERPNTEAFF. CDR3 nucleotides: TGTGCCTGGAAGGAGCGACCGAACACTGAAGCTTTCTTT.

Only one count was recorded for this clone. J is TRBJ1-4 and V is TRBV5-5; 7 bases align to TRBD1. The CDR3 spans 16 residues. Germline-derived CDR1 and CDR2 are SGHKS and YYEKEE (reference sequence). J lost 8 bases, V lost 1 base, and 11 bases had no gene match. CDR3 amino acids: CASSLSLGQNFEKLFF. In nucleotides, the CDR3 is TGTGCCAGCAGCTTGTCCCTGGGACAGAACTTCGAAAAACTGTTTTTT.

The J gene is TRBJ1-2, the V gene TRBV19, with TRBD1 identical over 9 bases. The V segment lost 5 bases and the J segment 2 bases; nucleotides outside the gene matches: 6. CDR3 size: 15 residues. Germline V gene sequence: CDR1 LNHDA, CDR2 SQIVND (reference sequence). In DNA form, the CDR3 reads TGTGCCAGTAGTTGGGGGACAGGGCCCAACTATGGCTACACCTTC. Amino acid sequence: CASSWGTGPNYGYTF.

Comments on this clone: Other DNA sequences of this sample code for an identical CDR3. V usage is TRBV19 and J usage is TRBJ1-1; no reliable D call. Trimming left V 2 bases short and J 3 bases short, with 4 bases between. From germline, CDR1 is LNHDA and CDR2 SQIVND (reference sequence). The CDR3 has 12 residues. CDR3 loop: CASSIRDTEAFF. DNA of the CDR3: TGTGCCAGTAGTATACGGGACACTGAAGCTTTCTTT. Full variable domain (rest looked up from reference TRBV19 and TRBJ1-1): DGGITQSPKYLFRKEGQNVTLSCEQNLNHDAMYWYRQDPGQGLRLIYYSQIVNDFQKGDIAEGYSVSREKKESFPLTVTSAQKNPTAFYLCASSIRDTEAFFGQGTRLTVV.

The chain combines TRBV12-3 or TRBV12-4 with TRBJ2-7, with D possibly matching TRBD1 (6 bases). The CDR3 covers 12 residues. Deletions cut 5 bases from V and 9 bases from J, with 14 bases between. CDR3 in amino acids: CASSLQGVVQYF. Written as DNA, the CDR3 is TGTGCCAGCAGTCTACAGGGTGTGGTGCAGTACTTC.

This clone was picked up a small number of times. CDR3 DNA: TGTGCCAGCAGTGAAGGACAGGTCGCGAAAAAAGCTTTCTTT. It codes for CASSEGQVAKKAFF. The J gene is TRBJ1-1, the V gene TRBV6-1; TRBD1 is a possible D gene (6 bases). CDR3 size: 14 residues. Germline V CDR1 and CDR2: MNHNS, SASEGT. V dropped 1 base and J dropped 9 bases, with 15 bases sitting between them.

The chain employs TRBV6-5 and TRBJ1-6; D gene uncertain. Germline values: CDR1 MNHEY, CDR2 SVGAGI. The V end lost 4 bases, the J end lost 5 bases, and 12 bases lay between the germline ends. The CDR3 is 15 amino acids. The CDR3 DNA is TGTGCCAGCAGTTTGGGGAGTAGGAATAATTCACCCCTCCACTTT. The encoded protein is CASSLGSRNNSPLHF.

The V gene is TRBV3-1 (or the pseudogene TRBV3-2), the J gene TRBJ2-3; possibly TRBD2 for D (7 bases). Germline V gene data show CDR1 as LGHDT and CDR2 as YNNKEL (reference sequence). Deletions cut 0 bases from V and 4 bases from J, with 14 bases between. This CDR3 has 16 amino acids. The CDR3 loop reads CASSQDWGGQADTQYF. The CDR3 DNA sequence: TGTGCCAGCAGCCAAGATTGGGGGGGGCAGGCAGATACGCAGTATTTT.

CDR3 amino acids: CASSGGHSQPQHF. The DNA for the CDR3 is TGTGCCAGCAGCGGGGGCCACAGTCAGCCCCAGCATTTT. The rearrangement uses TRBV7-9 and TRBJ1-5; weak D call: TRBD1 (6 bases). Germline-derived CDR1 and CDR2 are SEHNR and FQNEAQ (reference sequence). The CDR3 is 13 residues long. The V and J ends lost 5 bases and 6 bases respectively, with 11 bases between them.

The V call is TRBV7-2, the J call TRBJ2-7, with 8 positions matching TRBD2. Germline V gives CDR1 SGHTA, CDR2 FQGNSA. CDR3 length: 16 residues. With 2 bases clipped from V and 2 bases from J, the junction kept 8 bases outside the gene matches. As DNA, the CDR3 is TGTGCCAGCAGCTTAAAGGGTCGGGAGGGCCCCTACGAGCAGTACTTC. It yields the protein CASSLKGREGPYEQYF.

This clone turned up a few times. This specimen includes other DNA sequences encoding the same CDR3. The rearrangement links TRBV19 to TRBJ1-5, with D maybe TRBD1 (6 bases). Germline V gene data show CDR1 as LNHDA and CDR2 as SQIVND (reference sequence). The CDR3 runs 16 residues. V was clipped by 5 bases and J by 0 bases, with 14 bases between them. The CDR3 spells CASSPRTDYSNQPQHF. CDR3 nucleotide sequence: TGTGCCAGTAGTCCACGGACAGATTATAGCAATCAGCCCCAGCATTTT.

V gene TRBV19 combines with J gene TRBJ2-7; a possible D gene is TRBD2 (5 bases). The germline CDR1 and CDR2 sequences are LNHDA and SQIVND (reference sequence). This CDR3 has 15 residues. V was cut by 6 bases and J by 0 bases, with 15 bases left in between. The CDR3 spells CASREDSRSSYEQYF. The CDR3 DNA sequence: TGTGCCAGTAGGGAGGACTCTCGGAGCTCCTACGAGCAGTACTTC.

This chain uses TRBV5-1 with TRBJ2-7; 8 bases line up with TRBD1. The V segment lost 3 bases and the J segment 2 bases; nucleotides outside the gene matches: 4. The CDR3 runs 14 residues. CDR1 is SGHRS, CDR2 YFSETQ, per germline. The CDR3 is CASSWGTGPYEQYF. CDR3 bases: TGCGCCAGCAGCTGGGGGACAGGTCCCTACGAGCAGTACTTC.